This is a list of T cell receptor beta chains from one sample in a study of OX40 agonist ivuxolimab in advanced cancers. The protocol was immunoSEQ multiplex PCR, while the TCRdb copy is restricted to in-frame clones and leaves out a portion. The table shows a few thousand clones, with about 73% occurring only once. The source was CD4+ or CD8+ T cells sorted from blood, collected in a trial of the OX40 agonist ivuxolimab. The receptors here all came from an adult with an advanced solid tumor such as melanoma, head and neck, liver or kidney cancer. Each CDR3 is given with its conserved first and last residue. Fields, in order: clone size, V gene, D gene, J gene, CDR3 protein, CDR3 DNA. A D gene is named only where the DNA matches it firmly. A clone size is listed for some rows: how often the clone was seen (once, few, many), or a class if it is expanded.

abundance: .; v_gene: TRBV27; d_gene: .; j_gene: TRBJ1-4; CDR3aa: CASSLLPGHPGLEKLFF; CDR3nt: TGTGCCAGCAGTTTACTACCCGGACACCCAGGTCTGGAAAAACTGTTTTTT
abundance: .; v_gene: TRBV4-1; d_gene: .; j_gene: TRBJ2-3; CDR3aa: CASSQVSTDTQYF; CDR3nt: TGCGCCAGCAGCCAAGTTTCTACAGATACGCAGTATTTT
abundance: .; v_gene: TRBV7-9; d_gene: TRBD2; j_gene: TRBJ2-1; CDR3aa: CASSPGRSGPNNEQFF; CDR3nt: TGTGCCAGCAGCCCTGGGCGTAGCGGGCCTAACAATGAGCAGTTCTTC
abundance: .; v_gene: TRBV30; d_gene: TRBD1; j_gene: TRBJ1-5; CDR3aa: CAWSLGQGSQPQHF; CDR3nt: TGTGCCTGGAGCCTAGGACAGGGCAGTCAGCCCCAGCATTTT
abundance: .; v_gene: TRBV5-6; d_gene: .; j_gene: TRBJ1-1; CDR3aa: CASSLARNGFF; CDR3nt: TGTGCCAGCAGCTTGGCCCGAAATGGTTTCTTT
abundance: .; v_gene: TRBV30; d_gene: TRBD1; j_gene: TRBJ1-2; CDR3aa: CAGMMGTGYGYTF; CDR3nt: TGTGCCGGGATGATGGGGACAGGTTATGGCTACACCTTC
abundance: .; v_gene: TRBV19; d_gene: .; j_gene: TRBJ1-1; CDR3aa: CASSTAVGEAFF; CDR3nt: TGTGCCAGTAGCACCGCAGTGGGTGAAGCTTTCTTT
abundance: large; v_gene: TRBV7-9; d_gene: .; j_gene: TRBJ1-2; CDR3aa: CASSLPGTPVVDGYTF; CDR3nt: TGTGCCAGCAGCTTGCCCGGGACCCCCGTGGTGGATGGCTACACCTTC
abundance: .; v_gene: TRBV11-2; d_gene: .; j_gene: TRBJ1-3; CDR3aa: CASSLPGQSSGNTIYF; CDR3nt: TGTGCCAGCAGCTTGCCCGGGCAGAGCTCTGGAAACACCATATATTTT
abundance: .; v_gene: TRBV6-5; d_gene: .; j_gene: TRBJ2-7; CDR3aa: CASSYFSGYEQYF; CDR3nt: TGTGCCAGCAGTTACTTCTCCGGGTACGAGCAGTACTTC
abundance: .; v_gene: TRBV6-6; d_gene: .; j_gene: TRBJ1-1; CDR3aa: CASSNPSGGDTEAFF; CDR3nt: TGTGCCAGCAGCAACCCTTCGGGAGGGGACACTGAAGCTTTCTTT
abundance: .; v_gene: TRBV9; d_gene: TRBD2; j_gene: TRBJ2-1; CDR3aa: CASSVGSGGSSYNEQFF; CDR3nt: TGTGCCAGCAGCGTAGGGAGCGGGGGTTCTTCCTACAATGAGCAGTTCTTC
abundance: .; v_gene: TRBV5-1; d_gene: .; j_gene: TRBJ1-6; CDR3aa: CASSLTRESSYNSPLHF; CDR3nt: TGCGCCAGCAGCTTGACAAGGGAAAGCTCCTATAATTCACCCCTCCACTTT
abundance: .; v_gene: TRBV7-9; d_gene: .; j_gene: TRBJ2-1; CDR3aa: CASSSAGSGYNEQFF; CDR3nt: TGTGCCAGCAGCTCGGCAGGTAGCGGTTACAATGAGCAGTTCTTC
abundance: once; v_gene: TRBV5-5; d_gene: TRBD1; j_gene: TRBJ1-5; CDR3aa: CASSTGTDAANQPQHF; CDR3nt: TGTGCCAGCAGCACGGGGACAGACGCGGCCAATCAGCCCCAGCATTTT
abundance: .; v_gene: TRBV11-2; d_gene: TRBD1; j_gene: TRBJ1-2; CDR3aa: CASSSGTGTRYGYTF; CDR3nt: TGTGCCAGCAGCTCGGGGACAGGGACGAGGTATGGCTACACCTTC
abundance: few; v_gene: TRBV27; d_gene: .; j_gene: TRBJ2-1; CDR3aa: CASSPSEGDVLFF; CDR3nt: TGTGCCAGCAGTCCGTCAGAGGGGGATGTCTTGTTCTTC
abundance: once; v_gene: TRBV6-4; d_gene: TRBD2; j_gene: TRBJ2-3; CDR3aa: CASSDRSGGETDTQYF; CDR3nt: TGTGCCAGCAGTGACAGAAGCGGGGGGGAGACAGATACGCAGTATTTT
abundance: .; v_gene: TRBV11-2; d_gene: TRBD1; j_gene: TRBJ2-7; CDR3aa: CASSLGDRGYEQYF; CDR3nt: TGTGCCAGCAGCTTAGGGGACAGGGGTTACGAGCAGTACTTC
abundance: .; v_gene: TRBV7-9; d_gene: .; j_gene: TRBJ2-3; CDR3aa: CASSFDKAPTDTQYF; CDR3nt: TGTGCCAGCAGCTTCGACAAGGCGCCGACAGATACGCAGTATTTT
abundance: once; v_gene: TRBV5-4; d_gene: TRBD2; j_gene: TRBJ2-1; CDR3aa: CASTIKEAGYGHEQFF; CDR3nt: TGTGCCAGCACCATAAAGGAAGCGGGGTACGGTCATGAGCAGTTCTTC
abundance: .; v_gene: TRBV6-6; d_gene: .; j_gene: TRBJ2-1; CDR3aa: CASSLRGRGQDEQFF; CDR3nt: TGTGCCAGCAGTCTCCGGGGGCGGGGCCAAGATGAGCAGTTCTTC
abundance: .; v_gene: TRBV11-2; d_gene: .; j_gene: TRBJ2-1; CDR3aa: CASSPRGLKGNEQFF; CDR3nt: TGTGCCAGCAGCCCCCGGGGGCTCAAAGGCAATGAGCAGTTCTTC
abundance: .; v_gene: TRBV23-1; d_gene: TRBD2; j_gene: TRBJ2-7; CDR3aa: CASSLSGGLYEQYF; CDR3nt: TGCGCCAGCAGTCTTAGCGGGGGACTCTACGAGCAGTACTTC
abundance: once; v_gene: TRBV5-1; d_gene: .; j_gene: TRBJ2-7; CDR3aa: CASSFTWTESYEQYF; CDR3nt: TGCGCCAGCAGCTTCACCTGGACAGAATCCTACGAGCAGTACTTC
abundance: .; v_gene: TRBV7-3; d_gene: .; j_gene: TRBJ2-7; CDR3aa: CASSLADPFRVNDEQYF; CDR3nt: TGTGCCAGCAGCTTAGCTGACCCGTTTAGGGTTAACGACGAGCAGTACTTC
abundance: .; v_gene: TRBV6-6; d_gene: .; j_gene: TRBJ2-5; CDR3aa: CASSQWGTLDEDRIYF; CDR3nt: TGTGCCAGCAGCCAATGGGGGACCTTGGACGAAGACAGGATTTACTTC
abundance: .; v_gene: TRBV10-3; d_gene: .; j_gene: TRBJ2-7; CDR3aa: CAISGATYEQYF; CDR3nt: TGTGCCATCAGTGGGGCTACCTACGAGCAGTACTTC
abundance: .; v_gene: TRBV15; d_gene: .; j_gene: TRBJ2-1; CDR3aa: CATSRDLGLDNEQFF; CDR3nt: TGTGCCACCAGCAGAGATCTCGGACTGGACAATGAGCAGTTCTTC
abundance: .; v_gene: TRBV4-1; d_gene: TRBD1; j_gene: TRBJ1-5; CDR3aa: CASSQDRSGQSNQPQHF; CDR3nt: TGCGCCAGCAGCCAAGATAGGTCGGGACAGAGCAATCAGCCCCAGCATTTT
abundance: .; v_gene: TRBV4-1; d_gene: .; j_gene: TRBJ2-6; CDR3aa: CASSQIQSSGANVLTF; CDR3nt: TGCGCCAGCAGCCAAATACAGAGCTCTGGGGCCAACGTCCTGACTTTC
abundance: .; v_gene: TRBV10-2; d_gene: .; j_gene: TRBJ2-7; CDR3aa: CASSDESYEQYF; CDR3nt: TGCGCCAGCAGTGATGAGTCCTACGAGCAGTACTTC
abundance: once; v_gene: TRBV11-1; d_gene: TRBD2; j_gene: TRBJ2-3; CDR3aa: CASSFPSSGGASTDTQYF; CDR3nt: TGTGCCAGCAGCTTTCCATCTAGCGGGGGCGCAAGCACAGATACGCAGTATTTT
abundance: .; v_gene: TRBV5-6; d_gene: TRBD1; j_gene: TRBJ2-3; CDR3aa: CASSLGAGTGDTDTQYF; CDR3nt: TGTGCCAGCAGCTTGGGGGCGGGGACAGGGGACACAGATACGCAGTATTTT
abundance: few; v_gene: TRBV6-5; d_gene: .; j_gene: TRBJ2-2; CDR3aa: CASSYQGRYTGELFF; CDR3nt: TGTGCCAGCAGTTACCAGGGGAGGTACACCGGGGAGCTGTTTTTT
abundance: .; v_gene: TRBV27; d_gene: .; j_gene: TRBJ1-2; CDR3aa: CASSLKVSGYGYTF; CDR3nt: TGTGCCAGCAGTTTAAAGGTTTCGGGCTATGGCTACACCTTC
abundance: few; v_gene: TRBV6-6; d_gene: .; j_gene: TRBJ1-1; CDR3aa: CASSYGESGTEAFF; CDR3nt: TGTGCCAGCAGTTACGGGGAATCTGGCACTGAAGCTTTCTTT
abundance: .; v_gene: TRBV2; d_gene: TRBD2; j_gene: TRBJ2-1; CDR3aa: CASSESSTSGDTEQFF; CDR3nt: TGTGCCAGCAGTGAATCCAGTACTAGCGGGGACACTGAGCAGTTCTTC
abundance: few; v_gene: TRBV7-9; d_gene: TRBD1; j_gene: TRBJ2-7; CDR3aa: CASSGDRGEQYF; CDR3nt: TGTGCCAGCAGCGGTGACAGGGGCGAGCAGTACTTC
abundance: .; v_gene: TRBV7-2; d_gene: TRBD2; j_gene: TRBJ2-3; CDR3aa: CASSLVAGGYTDTQYF; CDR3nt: TGTGCCAGCAGCCTCGTAGCGGGGGGGTACACAGATACGCAGTATTTT
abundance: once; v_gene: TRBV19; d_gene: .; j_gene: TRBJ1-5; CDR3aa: CASSINQGYNQPQHF; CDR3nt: TGTGCCAGTAGTATAAATCAGGGGTATAATCAGCCCCAGCATTTT
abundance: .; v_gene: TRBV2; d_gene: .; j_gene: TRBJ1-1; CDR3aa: CASSPTVRTEAFF; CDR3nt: TGTGCCAGCAGTCCCACGGTTCGGACTGAAGCTTTCTTT
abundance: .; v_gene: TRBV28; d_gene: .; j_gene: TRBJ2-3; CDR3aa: CASSSATLGGTDTQYF; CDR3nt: TGTGCCAGCAGTTCGGCAACATTGGGGGGCACAGATACGCAGTATTTT
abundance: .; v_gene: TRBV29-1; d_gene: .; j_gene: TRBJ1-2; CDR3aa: CSVLGGRDYGYTF; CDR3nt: TGCAGCGTTCTCGGGGGGCGCGACTATGGCTACACCTTC
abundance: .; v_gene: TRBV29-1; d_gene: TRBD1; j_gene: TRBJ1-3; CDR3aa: CSVISGTGGSGNTIYF; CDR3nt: TGCAGCGTTATCTCCGGGACAGGGGGTTCTGGAAACACCATATATTTT
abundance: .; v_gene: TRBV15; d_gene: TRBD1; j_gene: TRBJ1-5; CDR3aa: CATSSEGAYNQPQHF; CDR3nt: TGTGCCACCAGCTCCGAGGGGGCATACAATCAGCCCCAGCATTTT
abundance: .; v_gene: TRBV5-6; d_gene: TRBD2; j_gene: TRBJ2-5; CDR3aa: CASSLRLAGGETQYF; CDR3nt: TGTGCCAGCAGCTTGAGGCTCGCGGGGGGTGAGACCCAGTACTTC
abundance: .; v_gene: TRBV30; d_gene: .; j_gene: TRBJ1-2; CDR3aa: CAWILGGGYGYTF; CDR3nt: TGTGCCTGGATCCTTGGGGGGGGCTATGGCTACACCTTC
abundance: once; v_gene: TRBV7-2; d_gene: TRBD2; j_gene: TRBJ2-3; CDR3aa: CASSLASASGGFVDTQYF; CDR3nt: TGTGCCAGCAGCTTAGCGTCGGCTAGCGGGGGATTTGTAGATACGCAGTATTTT
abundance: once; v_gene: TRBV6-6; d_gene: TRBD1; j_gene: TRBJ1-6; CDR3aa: CASSPPDRVGDSPLHF; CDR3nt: TGTGCCAGCAGTCCGCCCGACAGGGTAGGCGATTCACCCCTCCACTTT
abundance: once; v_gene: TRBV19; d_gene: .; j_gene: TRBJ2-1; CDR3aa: CASSMGSSYNEQFF; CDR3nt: TGTGCCAGTAGTATGGGTAGCTCCTACAATGAGCAGTTCTTC
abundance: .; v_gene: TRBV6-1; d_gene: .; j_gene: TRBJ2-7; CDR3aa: CASTTTGYEQYF; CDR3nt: TGTGCCAGCACCACTACAGGTTACGAGCAGTACTTC
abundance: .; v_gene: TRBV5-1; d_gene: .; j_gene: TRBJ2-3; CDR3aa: CASSLEGHSTDTQYF; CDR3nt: TGCGCCAGCAGCTTGGAGGGACATAGCACAGATACGCAGTATTTT
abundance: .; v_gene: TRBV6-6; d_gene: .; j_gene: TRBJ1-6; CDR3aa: CASSYSPDSPLHF; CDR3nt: TGTGCCAGCAGTTACTCTCCTGATTCACCCCTCCACTTT
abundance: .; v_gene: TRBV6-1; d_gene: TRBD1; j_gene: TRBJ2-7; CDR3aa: CASSEVGTGGYEQYF; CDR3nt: TGTGCCAGCAGTGAAGTTGGGACAGGGGGGTACGAGCAGTACTTC
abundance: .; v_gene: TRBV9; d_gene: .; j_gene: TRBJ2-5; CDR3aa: CASSVEGGLGETQYF; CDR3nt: TGTGCCAGCAGCGTAGAGGGTGGATTGGGAGAGACCCAGTACTTC
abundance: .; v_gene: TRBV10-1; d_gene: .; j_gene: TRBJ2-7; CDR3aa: CASSESPAEQYF; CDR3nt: TGCGCCAGCAGTGAGTCCCCCGCCGAGCAGTACTTC
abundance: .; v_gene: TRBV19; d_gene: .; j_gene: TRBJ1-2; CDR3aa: CASSIGVPNYGYTF; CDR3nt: TGTGCCAGTAGTATCGGGGTCCCCAACTATGGCTACACCTTC